Presented here are 30 T cell receptor beta chains from one specimen sequenced in a study of pediatric ulcerative colitis. The data were produced by immunoSEQ multiplex PCR, yet TCRdb's version contains in-frame clones alone and is incomplete. Among roughly 64,000 clones listed, around 85% were seen once. Sample: blood. These receptors all stem from a boy younger than 18 with severe ulcerative colitis.

J is TRBJ2-5 and V is TRBV28; D is perhaps TRBD1 or TRBD2 (5 bases each). This CDR3 is built from 15 residues. Per the germline V gene, CDR1 is MDHEN and CDR2 is SYDVKM. V lost 6 bases and J 2 bases, leaving 16 bases between the germline ends. CDR3 nucleotides: TGTGCCAGCAGCACCCTCCGGGACCCTCAAGAGACCCAGTACTTC. Encoded protein: CASSTLRDPQETQYF.

This rearrangement joins TRBV6-5 to TRBJ1-4; the match to TRBD1 covers 7 bases. Looked up from germline, CDR1 is MNHEY and CDR2 is SVGAGI. V gave up 5 bases and J gave up 8 bases; unmatched junction bases: 5. The length of the CDR3 is 13 residues. CDR3 sequence (DNA): TGTGCCAGCAGTACCCAGGGGGACGAAAAACTGTTTTTT. It is translated as CASSTQGDEKLFF.

This sequence joins TRBV28 and TRBJ1-2; 9 bases align to TRBD1. The germline V gene has CDR1 MDHEN and CDR2 SYDVKM. CDR3 length equals 15 residues. The J segment lost 3 bases and the V segment lost 8 bases, leaving 10 bases of the junction unmatched. CDR3 sequence: CASRTRDRVYYGYTF. In DNA, the CDR3 is TGTGCCAGCCGGACCAGGGACAGGGTTTACTATGGCTACACCTTC.

The chain recombines TRBV2 with TRBJ1-5; unclear D gene. The CDR3 is 13 residues long. Germline loops: CDR1 SNHLY, CDR2 FYNNEI. Trimming took 4 bases from V and 9 from J, leaving 13 bases between them. CDR3 sequence reads: CASSASSRGPQHF. CDR3 coding DNA: TGTGCCAGCAGTGCGTCCAGCCGCGGGCCCCAGCATTTT.

The chain recombines TRBV29-1 with TRBJ1-1, with 8 bases matching TRBD1. V lost 4 bases to trimming and J lost 5 bases; unmatched junction nucleotides: 15. The CDR3 has 16 residues. Germline CDR1 is SQVTM and CDR2 is ANQGSEA. CDR3 residues: CSVGSGTGTISTEAFF. Written as DNA, the CDR3 is TGCAGCGTTGGGAGTGGGACAGGAACTATCTCGACTGAAGCTTTCTTT.

The chain carries TRBV10-3 and TRBJ1-4; the D gene is possibly TRBD1 (6 bases). The CDR3 has 14 amino acids. CDR1 ENHRY and CDR2 SYGVKD come from the germline V gene. Trimming left V 8 bases short and J 6 bases short, with 16 bases between. CDR3 nucleotides: TGTGCCATCGCTACGGACAGAGGAGATGAAAAACTGTTTTTT. Protein product: CAIATDRGDEKLFF.

This rearrangement joins TRBV4-3 to TRBJ1-2; D is unresolved. The CDR3 sequence is 15 residues long. Germline CDR1 and CDR2: LGHNA and YSLEER. The V end was cut by 0 bases, the J end by 6 bases, with 14 bases between. The DNA of the CDR3 is TGCGCCAGCAGCCAAGATCTAGAGGGAGTTGATGGCTACACCTTC. Protein sequence: CASSQDLEGVDGYTF.

The V and J genes are TRBV6-6 and TRBJ1-1; the D is unclear. The germline V gene has CDR1 MNHNY and CDR2 SVGAGI (reference sequence). V lost 10 bases and J 4 bases, leaving 16 bases between the germline ends. The CDR3 spans 13 residues. CDR3 sequence reads: CATLRVAGTEAFF. CDR3 DNA: TGTGCCACCTTAAGGGTCGCGGGCACTGAAGCTTTCTTT.

The chain carries TRBV5-4 and TRBJ1-1; D is unresolved. Germline values: CDR1 SGHNT, CDR2 YYREEE (reference sequence). The CDR3 runs to 14 residues. V lost 4 bases and J 1 base, leaving 11 bases between the germline ends. The CDR3 protein is CASSRNPGNTEAFF. Written as DNA, the CDR3 is TGTGCCAGCAGCCGAAATCCAGGGAACACTGAAGCTTTCTTT.

The J gene is TRBJ2-7, the V gene TRBV7-9; D may be TRBD2 (5 bases). The CDR3 covers 13 residues. Per the germline V gene, CDR1 is SEHNR and CDR2 is FQNEAQ (reference sequence). With 9 bases removed from V and 2 bases from J, the gap between germline ends came to 14 bases. CDR3 DNA sequence: TGTGCCAGACCAGGCCAGCGGACCTACGAGCAGTACTTC. Translating it yields CARPGQRTYEQYF.

This clone was seen a single time. V and J are TRBV7-6 and TRBJ1-1; D remains unclear. V was trimmed by 0 bases and J by 1 base, leaving 3 bases between them. The CDR3 has 13 residues. Germline V gene lookup returns CDR1 SGHVS and CDR2 FNYEAQ. The CDR3 spells CASSLAANTEAFF. The CDR3 nucleotides are TGTGCCAGCAGCTTAGCCGCGAACACTGAAGCTTTCTTT.

This rearrangement joins TRBV27 to TRBJ1-2, with a tentative D call TRBD1 (6 bases). V was pared by 3 bases and J by 2 bases, with 7 bases between. The CDR3 covers 13 residues. Per germline, CDR1 MNHEY and CDR2 SMNVEV (reference sequence). The CDR3: CASSLQGNYGYTF. CDR3 in DNA: TGTGCCAGCAGTTTGCAGGGGAACTATGGCTACACCTTC.

The chain uses TRBV29-1 and TRBJ2-5; 7 bases are a match to TRBD1. CDR3 length: 17 amino acids. Losses at the gene ends were 6 bases for V and 0 bases for J; bases not matched to a gene: 16. CDR1 is SQVTM, CDR2 ANQGSEA, per germline. The CDR3 DNA is TGCAGCGTCCGCAGTATGGGGGACAGCGTTTACCAAGAGACCCAGTACTTC. Translating it yields CSVRSMGDSVYQETQYF.

The V call is TRBV10-3, the J call TRBJ2-1; tentatively, D is TRBD2 (7 bases). The CDR3 has 16 amino acids. CDR1 is ENHRY and CDR2 is SYGVKD in the germline V gene. The V and J ends lost 0 bases and 3 bases respectively, with 12 bases between them. CDR3: CAISESGGGSYNEQFF. The CDR3 DNA reads TGTGCCATCAGTGAGTCGGGCGGGGGCAGCTACAATGAGCAGTTCTTC.

This clone was picked up one time. The V call is TRBV12-5, the J call TRBJ2-7, with unresolved D. The V gene's germline CDR1 is LGHNT and CDR2 FRNRAP. The CDR3 has 11 amino acids. Deletions cut 4 bases from V and 3 bases from J, with 4 bases between. The CDR3 here is CASGSRYEQYF. CDR3 coding DNA: TGTGCTAGTGGTTCGCGCTACGAGCAGTACTTC.

The chain carries TRBV5-1 and TRBJ1-2, with 7 bases aligning to TRBD1. Germline CDR1 SGHRS, CDR2 YFSETQ. The CDR3 is 12 amino acids. V lost 4 bases to trimming and J lost 8 bases; unmatched junction nucleotides: 5. CDR3 protein: CASSPTGNGYTF. The CDR3 coding sequence is TGCGCCAGCAGCCCGACAGGGAACGGCTACACCTTC. The full variable domain, in which reference TRBV5-1 and TRBJ1-2 provide the parts outside the CDR3, is KAGVTQTPRYLIKTRGQQVTLSCSPISGHRSVSWYQQTPGQGLQFLFEYFSETQRNKGNFPGRFSGRQFSNSRSEMNVSTLELGDSALYLCASSPTGNGYTFGSGTRLTVV.

This clone was seen a handful of times. V and J are TRBV2 and TRBJ2-1, with no clear D. CDR3 length equals 11 residues. Trimming cost V 7 bases and J 7 bases, with 8 bases left between them. The V gene's germline CDR1 is SNHLY and CDR2 FYNNEI. CDR3 in DNA: TGTGCCAGCACCCTGGGGAATGAGCAGTTCTTC. This translates into CASTLGNEQFF.

CDR3 amino acids: CASSPGGSGELFF. Here the CDR3 DNA reads TGTGCCAGCAGCCCGGGAGGTTCCGGGGAGCTGTTTTTT. The rearrangement uses TRBV9 and TRBJ2-2, with 7 nucleotides matching TRBD2. J lost 6 bases, V lost 4 bases, and 3 bases had no gene match. The CDR3 totals 13 residues. The germline V gene has CDR1 SGDLS and CDR2 YYNGEE. The variable domain in full, completed from reference TRBV9 and TRBJ2-2, reads DSGVTQTPKHLITATGQRVTLRCSPRSGDLSVYWYQQSLDQGLQFLIQYYNGEERAKGNILERFSAQQFPDLHSELNLSSLELGDSALYFCASSPGGSGELFFGEGSRLTVL.

CDR3 in amino acids: CAWGTGGGYEQYF. In DNA, the CDR3 is TGTGCCTGGGGGACAGGGGGCGGATACGAGCAGTACTTC. This chain links TRBV30 with TRBJ2-7; 12 nucleotides align to TRBD1. This CDR3 spans 13 amino acids. V lost 5 bases and J lost 4; bases outside the gene matches: 3. Germline lookup yields CDR1 GTSNPN and CDR2 SVGIG (reference sequence).

The rearrangement links TRBV19 to TRBJ2-7, with D possibly matching TRBD2 (5 bases). The CDR3 contains 16 residues. Trimming cost V 6 bases and J 2 bases, with 20 bases left between them. Germline V gene lookup returns CDR1 LNHDA and CDR2 SQIVND (reference sequence). For the CDR3, the DNA is TGTGCCAGTAGGACCCAGCGGTCTACAACGGCCTACGAGCAGTACTTC. This codes for CASRTQRSTTAYEQYF. The whole variable domain, filled in from reference TRBV19 and TRBJ2-7, reads DGGITQSPKYLFRKEGQNVTLSCEQNLNHDAMYWYRQDPGQGLRLIYYSQIVNDFQKGDIAEGYSVSREKKESFPLTVTSAQKNPTAFYLCASRTQRSTTAYEQYFGPGTRLTVT.

V is TRBV11-1 and J is TRBJ2-6, with a possible D match to TRBD1 (6 bases). This CDR3 is 15 amino acids long. The germline V and J ends were trimmed by 2 bases and 2 bases, with 7 bases remaining between them. The germline V gene has CDR1 SGHAT and CDR2 FQDESV (reference sequence). CDR3 coding DNA: TGTGCCAGCAGCTTAAGGGACACTGGGGCCAACGTCCTGACTTTC. This gives the protein CASSLRDTGANVLTF. Full variable domain (remainder filled in from reference TRBV11-1 and TRBJ2-6): EAEVAQSPRYKITEKSQAVAFWCDPISGHATLYWYRQILGQGPELLVQFQDESVVDDSQLPKDRFSAERLKGVDSTLKIQPAELGDSAMYLCASSLRDTGANVLTFGAGSRLTVL.

This chain uses TRBV2 with TRBJ2-5; D possibly matches TRBD1 or TRBD2 (5 bases each). The CDR3 loop spans 16 amino acids. Germline lookup yields CDR1 SNHLY and CDR2 FYNNEI. The V gene lost 1 base and the J gene lost 5 bases, with 17 bases spanning the gap. The DNA of the CDR3 is TGTGCCAGCAGTGAAGGAATGGGGGTCCCCGGCGAGACCCAGTACTTC. This codes for CASSEGMGVPGETQYF.

This chain links TRBV28 with TRBJ2-1; 8 bases match TRBD2. This CDR3 has 15 amino acids. V gave up 7 bases and J gave up 9 bases; unmatched junction bases: 14. CDR1 is MDHEN, CDR2 SYDVKM, per germline. CDR3 bases: TGTGCCAGCACCCCAGCCAGCGGGAGAAGAGGTGAGCAGTTCTTC. Residues: CASTPASGRRGEQFF.

This rearrangement joins TRBV2 to TRBJ2-5; D is tentatively TRBD1 or TRBD2 (5 bases each). The CDR3 runs to 14 residues. CDR1 is SNHLY, CDR2 FYNNEI, per germline. Trimming shortened V by 7 bases and J by 4 bases, and 16 bases separated the two germline ends. CDR3 DNA: TGTGCCAGCACACCCGGGACCCAAGGAGAGACCCAGTACTTC. The encoded protein is CASTPGTQGETQYF.

The V and J genes are TRBV29-1 and TRBJ2-5, with D possibly TRBD2 on 5 matching bases. The germline V gene encodes CDR1 SQVTM and CDR2 ANQGSEA. The CDR3 totals 13 residues. Trimming removed 4 bases from V and 1 base from J, with 10 bases in between. Here the CDR3 reads CSVARELQETQYF. The CDR3 DNA reads as TGCAGCGTTGCGAGGGAACTCCAAGAGACCCAGTACTTC. The entire variable domain, with the rest obtained from reference TRBV29-1 and TRBJ2-5, is as follows: SAVISQKPSRDICQRGTSLTIQCQVDSQVTMMFWYRQQPGQSLTLIATANQGSEATYESGFVIDKFPISRPNLTFSTLTVSNMSPEDSSIYLCSVARELQETQYFGPGTRLLVL.

The chain joins TRBV7-2 to TRBJ2-5; D not resolved. CDR3 size: 15 residues. V lost 6 bases to trimming and J lost 7 bases, with 21 bases between them. Germline V gives CDR1 SGHTA, CDR2 FQGNSA. CDR3 nucleotide sequence: TGTGCCAGCAGGTCCCCGACGGAATCAAGAGGGACCCAGTACTTC. Protein: CASRSPTESRGTQYF.

This chain links TRBV5-1 with TRBJ1-2; possibly TRBD1 for D (6 bases). Germline CDR1 and CDR2: SGHRS and YFSETQ. The CDR3 consists of 13 residues. Trimming stripped 4 bases from V and 4 bases from J, with 11 bases between. The CDR3 protein is CASSLRDTYGYTF. DNA for the CDR3: TGCGCCAGCAGCCTCCGGGACACCTATGGCTACACCTTC.

The rearrangement uses TRBV11-3 and TRBJ2-1; D is tentatively TRBD1 or TRBD2 (5 bases each). The CDR3 length is 15 residues. Germline V CDR1 and CDR2: SGHNT, YENEEA. V shed 4 bases and J shed 4 bases, with 14 bases lying between them. The CDR3 DNA reads TGTGCCAGCAGCTCGCCCGGGGACCAGTACAATGAGCAGTTCTTC. The encoded protein is CASSSPGDQYNEQFF.

The chain carries TRBV5-1 and TRBJ2-2; D tentatively reads TRBD1 or TRBD2 (7 bases each). Trimming stripped 6 bases from V and 3 bases from J, with 15 bases between. CDR1 SGHRS and CDR2 YFSETQ come from the germline V gene. CDR3 length equals 15 residues. The CDR3 coding sequence is TGCGCCAGCACCAAGGGGGGGACAGACACCGGGGAGCTGTTTTTT. This codes for CASTKGGTDTGELFF.

The rearrangement uses TRBV5-4 and TRBJ1-2; 10 bases match TRBD1. The V gene end was trimmed by 4 bases and the J gene end by 4 bases; junction bases not matched to a gene: 4. The V gene's germline CDR1 is SGHNT and CDR2 YYREEE (reference sequence). The CDR3 spans 14 residues. CDR3 protein: CASSKGQGTYGYTF. DNA of the CDR3: TGTGCCAGCAGCAAGGGACAGGGGACCTATGGCTACACCTTC.